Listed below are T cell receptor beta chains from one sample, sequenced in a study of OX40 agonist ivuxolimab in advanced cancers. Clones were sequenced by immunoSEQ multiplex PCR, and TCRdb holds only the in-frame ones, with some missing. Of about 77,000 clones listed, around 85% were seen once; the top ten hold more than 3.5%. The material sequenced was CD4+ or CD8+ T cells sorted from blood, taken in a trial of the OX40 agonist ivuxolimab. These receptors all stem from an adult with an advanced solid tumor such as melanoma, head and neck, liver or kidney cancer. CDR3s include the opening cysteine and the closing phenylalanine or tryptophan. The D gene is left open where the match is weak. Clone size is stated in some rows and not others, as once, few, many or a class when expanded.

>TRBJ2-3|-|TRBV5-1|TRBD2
TGCGCCAGCAGCCTACTAGCGGGCACAGATACGCAGTATTTT
CASSLLAGTDTQYF
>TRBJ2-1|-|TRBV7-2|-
TGTGCCAGCAGCTTAGGACTACATCAGTTCTTC
CASSLGLHQFF
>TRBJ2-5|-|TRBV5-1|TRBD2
TGCGCCAGCAGCTTGTCGGGACTAGCGGGAAAAGAGACCCAGTACTTC
CASSLSGLAGKETQYF
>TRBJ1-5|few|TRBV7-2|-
TGTGCCAGCAGCTTAGGGGCGGCAGGGTATCAGCCCCAGCATTTT
CASSLGAAGYQPQHF
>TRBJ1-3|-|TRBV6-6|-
TGTGCCAGCGCCCCCGCCTCTGGAAACACCATATATTTT
CASAPASGNTIYF
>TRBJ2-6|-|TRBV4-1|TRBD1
TGCGCCAGCAGCCAGACAGGGGCTGGGGCCAACGTCCTGACTTTC
CASSQTGAGANVLTF
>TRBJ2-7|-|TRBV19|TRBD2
TGTGCCAGTAGTATGTCCAGCGGGGGGTCCTACGAGCAGTACTTC
CASSMSSGGSYEQYF
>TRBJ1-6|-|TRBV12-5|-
TGTGCTAGCGGGGGGAGCCCCTATAATTCACCCCTCCACTTT
CASGGSPYNSPLHF
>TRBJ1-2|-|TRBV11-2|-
TGTGCCAGCAGCTTTCCGACCGGGGGTTATGGCTACACCTTC
CASSFPTGGYGYTF
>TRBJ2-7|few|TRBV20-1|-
TGCAGTGCTGGGGACCTTTACGAGCAGTACTTC
CSAGDLYEQYF
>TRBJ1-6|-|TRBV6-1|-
TGTGCCAGCAGTGCAGGGCCCTATAATTCACCCCTCCACTTT
CASSAGPYNSPLHF
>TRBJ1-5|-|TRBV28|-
TGTGCCAGCACCCCCTCAGGGCGCGATCAGCCCCAGCATTTT
CASTPSGRDQPQHF
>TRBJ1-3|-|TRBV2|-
TGTGCCAGCAGTGTAGGACTCTGGAACACCATATATTTT
CASSVGLWNTIYF
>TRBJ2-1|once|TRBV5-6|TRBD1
TGTGCCAGCAGCCAGGGACAGGTGGGCTGGAATGAGCAGTTCTTC
CASSQGQVGWNEQFF
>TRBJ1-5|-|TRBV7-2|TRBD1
TGTGCCAGCAGCCAACAAGGGGGCTGGGGCAATCAGCCCCAGCATTTT
CASSQQGGWGNQPQHF
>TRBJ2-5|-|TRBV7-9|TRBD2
TGTGCCAGCAGCTCGTTAGCGGGGACGGAGACCCAGTACTTC
CASSSLAGTETQYF
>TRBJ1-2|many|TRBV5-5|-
TGTGCCAGCAGCTACGAGGTAGGGTCCCCCCCCTATGGCTACACCTTC
CASSYEVGSPPYGYTF
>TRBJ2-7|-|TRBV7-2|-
TGTGCCAGCAGCACGGACGGAATTAGGGAGCAGTACTTC
CASSTDGIREQYF
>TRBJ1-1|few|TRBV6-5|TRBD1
TGTGCCAGCAGTTACCTCAGGGGGACCGAAGCTTTCTTT
CASSYLRGTEAFF
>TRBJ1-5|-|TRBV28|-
TGTGCCAGCAGTTTAGGTATCGGTGGGCTGTATCAGCCCCAGCATTTT
CASSLGIGGLYQPQHF
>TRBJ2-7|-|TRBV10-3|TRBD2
TGTGCCATCAGTGAGTCACAAAGCGGGGGTTGGAGCGAGCAGTACTTC
CAISESQSGGWSEQYF
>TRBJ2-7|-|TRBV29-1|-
TGCAGCGTTGAAGACTGGGCAGGGTCCCACGAGCAGTACTTC
CSVEDWAGSHEQYF
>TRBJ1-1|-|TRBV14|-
TGTGCCAGCAGCCAAGGGGTAAGGACGAGACAGCCGAACACTGAAGCTTTCTTT
CASSQGVRTRQPNTEAFF
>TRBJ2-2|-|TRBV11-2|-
TGTGCCAGCAGCTTAGGGCTTGCCGGGGAGCTGTTTTTT
CASSLGLAGELFF
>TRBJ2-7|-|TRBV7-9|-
TGTGCCAGCAGAAGTTCCTACGAGCAGTACTTC
CASRSSYEQYF
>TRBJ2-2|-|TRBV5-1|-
TGCGCCAGCAGAACCGGGACATCGAACACCGGGGAGCTGTTTTTT
CASRTGTSNTGELFF
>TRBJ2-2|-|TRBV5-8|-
TGTGCCAGCAGACACCTGGGACACTCGACCGGGGAGCTGTTTTTT
CASRHLGHSTGELFF
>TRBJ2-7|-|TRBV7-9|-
TGTGCCAGCAGCTTAGAGGTCGAGCAGTACTTC
CASSLEVEQYF
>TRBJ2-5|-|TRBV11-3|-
TGTGCCAGCAGCTTGCGGGCAGGGTCAGGTCAAGAGACCCAGTACTTC
CASSLRAGSGQETQYF
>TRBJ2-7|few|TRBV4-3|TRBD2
TGCGCCAGCAGCCAAGATTTAACAGGATCGGGAGGTTCCTACGAGCAGTACTTC
CASSQDLTGSGGSYEQYF
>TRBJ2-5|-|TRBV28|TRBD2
TGTGCCAGCAGTCTGAGTAGCGGGAGTTTAAAAAGAGAGACCCAGTACTTC
CASSLSSGSLKRETQYF
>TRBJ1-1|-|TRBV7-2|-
TGTGCCAGCAGCTTAGTGTGGGGCGGGACTGAAGCTTTCTTT
CASSLVWGGTEAFF
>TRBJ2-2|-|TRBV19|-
TGTGCCAGTAGTACCCGACAGTACACCGGGGAGCTGTTTTTT
CASSTRQYTGELFF
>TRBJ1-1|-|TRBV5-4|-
TGTGCCAGCAGCTCCCGGGTTCGGGACACTGAAGCTTTCTTT
CASSSRVRDTEAFF
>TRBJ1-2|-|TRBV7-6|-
TGTGCCAGCAGCTTATCGTGGGGAGGGGACTATGGCTACACCTTC
CASSLSWGGDYGYTF
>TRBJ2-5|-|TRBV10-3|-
TGTGCCATCAGTGAGTCGGTGTTTAGGGACCGGGAGACCCAGTACTTC
CAISESVFRDRETQYF
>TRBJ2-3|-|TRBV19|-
TGTGCCAGTAGTATATCCCCCGGGGATACGCAGTATTTT
CASSISPGDTQYF
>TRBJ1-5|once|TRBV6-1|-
TGTGCCAGCAGTGAAGTCTGGGATAGCAATCAGCCCCAGCATTTT
CASSEVWDSNQPQHF
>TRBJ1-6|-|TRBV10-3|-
TGTGCCATCAGTGCAACCGACGGGAATTCACCCCTCCACTTT
CAISATDGNSPLHF
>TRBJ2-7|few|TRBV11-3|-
TGTGCCAGCAGCTTGACGTTAGGAAGTTCGGGCGAGCAGTACTTC
CASSLTLGSSGEQYF
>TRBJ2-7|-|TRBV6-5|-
TGTGCCAGCAGTTCTTTCCCCTCATTGCACGAGCAGTACTTC
CASSSFPSLHEQYF
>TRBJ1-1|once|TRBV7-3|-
TGTGCCAGCAGCTTAATGGGGGGGCCTAACACTGAAGCTTTCTTT
CASSLMGGPNTEAFF
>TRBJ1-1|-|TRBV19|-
TGTGCCAGTAGGTCCGGGACGGTGGTCACTGAAGCTTTCTTT
CASRSGTVVTEAFF
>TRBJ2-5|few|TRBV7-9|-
TGTGCCAGCAGCCCACGAAACCAAGAGACCCAGTACTTC
CASSPRNQETQYF
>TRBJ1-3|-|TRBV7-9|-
TGTGCCAGCAGCTTAGTGGAAAACACCATATATTTT
CASSLVENTIYF
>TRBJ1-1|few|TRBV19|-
TGTGCCAGTAGTTTGGCAGGGACTGAAGCTTTCTTT
CASSLAGTEAFF